What follows are 9 T cell receptor beta chains derived from one specimen sequenced in a study of cytomegalovirus exposure and HLA in healthy donors. Researchers ran the PCR with 60 Vbeta and 13 Jbeta primers. Repertoires were generated with immunoSEQ multiplex PCR, while TCRdb's copy carries only in-frame clones and drops some. This sample carries around 130,000 clones, 70% to 75% of them seen once, and the ten largest clones take roughly 3.1%. Sequences were obtained from PBMCs. Receptors were obtained from a young man in good health and CMV-seronegative.

The gene calls are TRBV4-3 and TRBJ2-7; 7 bases align to TRBD2. This CDR3 is 15 amino acids long. Germline lookup yields CDR1 LGHNA and CDR2 YSLEER. With 1 base clipped from V and 2 bases from J, the junction kept 5 bases outside the gene matches. The CDR3 region is CASSQAWRGTYEQYF. The CDR3 DNA follows: TGCGCCAGCAGCCAAGCGTGGCGGGGGACCTACGAGCAGTACTTC.

The gene calls are TRBV25-1 and TRBJ2-5; 7 nucleotides agree with TRBD1. The germline CDR1 and CDR2 sequences are MGHDK and SYGVNS. V lost 5 bases and J lost 5; bases outside the gene matches: 17. This CDR3 is built from 17 residues. CDR3 nucleotides: TGTGCCAGCAGTCTCAACCGGGACAGCACCTTAGGGGAGACCCAGTACTTC. This translates into CASSLNRDSTLGETQYF.

V is TRBV2 and J is TRBJ2-2; 7 positions match TRBD1. The CDR3 consists of 13 residues. Germline values: CDR1 SNHLY, CDR2 FYNNEI. V shed 11 bases, J shed 13 bases, and the junction held 16 bases outside the gene matches. CDR3 coding DNA: TGTGCCGGCCGGGACAGTTTACTTGGAGGGCTGTTTTTT. Translating gives CAGRDSLLGGLFF. Together with reference TRBV2 and TRBJ2-2, the CDR3 gives the full variable domain: EPEVTQTPSHQVTQMGQEVILRCVPISNHLYFYWYRQILGQKVEFLVSFYNNEISEKSEIFDDQFSVERPDGSNFTLKIRSTKLEDSAMYFCAGRDSLLGGLFFGEGSRLTVL.

This sequence joins TRBV4-2 and TRBJ2-1; TRBD2 might be the D (5 bases). Trimming removed 0 bases from V and 5 bases from J, with 14 bases in between. CDR1 and CDR2 from the germline V gene are LGHNA and YNFKEQ. The CDR3 runs 16 residues. CDR3 loop: CASSQDGEGRDNEQFF. The DNA for the CDR3 is TGTGCCAGCAGCCAAGATGGAGAGGGCCGCGACAATGAGCAGTTCTTC.

This chain links TRBV6-6 with TRBJ2-7; D is unresolved. The CDR3 runs 13 residues. Trimming stripped 1 base from V and 0 bases from J, with 4 bases between. Germline V gene sequence: CDR1 MNHNY, CDR2 SVGAGI (reference sequence). CDR3 sequence: CASSYFSSYEQYF. CDR3 coding DNA: TGTGCCAGCAGTTACTTCAGCTCCTACGAGCAGTACTTC.

The chain has TRBV18 and TRBJ2-7; D unresolved. The CDR3 runs to 14 residues. V lost 4 bases and J 0 bases, leaving 10 bases between the germline ends. CDR1 and CDR2 from the germline V gene are KGHSH and LQKENI. CDR3 coding DNA: TGTGCCAGCTCACTCTATACCAACTCCTACGAGCAGTACTTC. It specifies CASSLYTNSYEQYF.

This chain links TRBV5-4 with TRBJ2-3; possibly TRBD2 for D (6 bases). CDR1 is SGHNT and CDR2 is YYREEE in the germline V gene (reference sequence). Trimming took off 3 bases at V and 4 bases at J, with 24 bases between the two ends. The CDR3 extends over 18 amino acids. The CDR3 reads CASSWEGAGLSMADTQYF. The CDR3, as DNA: TGTGCCAGCAGCTGGGAAGGGGCGGGACTGTCAATGGCAGATACGCAGTATTTT.

This clone was detected only a few times. The rearrangement joins TRBV28 to TRBJ1-2, with 9 bases lining up with TRBD1. Germline CDR1 and CDR2: MDHEN and SYDVKM. This CDR3 spans 15 amino acids. With 0 bases clipped from V and 8 bases from J, the junction kept 7 bases outside the gene matches. Here the CDR3 reads CASSLWHRGQMGYTF. In DNA, the CDR3 is TGTGCCAGCAGTTTATGGCACAGGGGGCAAATGGGCTACACCTTC.

The V and J genes are TRBV28 and TRBJ1-5, with a weak D call TRBD1 (6 bases). Trimming removed 3 bases from V and 10 bases from J, with 16 bases in between. Per germline, CDR1 MDHEN and CDR2 SYDVKM. This CDR3 region has 14 residues. Here the CDR3 reads CASSLSGVNRPQHF. In nucleotides, the CDR3 is TGTGCCAGCAGTTTGTCAGGGGTTAATCGTCCCCAGCATTTT.